These T cell receptor beta chains were read from a single sample in a study of cytomegalovirus exposure and HLA in healthy donors. Only in-frame clones appear in the TCRdb table, and some are missing; sequencing was by immunoSEQ multiplex PCR. The sample consists of some 110,000 clones, less than 80% of them appearing once. The sample taken for sequencing was PBMCs. These TCRs come from a woman aged 45-65 years in good health and CMV-seropositive. Each CDR3 is given with its conserved first and last residue. Fields, in order: J gene, D gene, V gene, clone size, CDR3 DNA, CDR3 protein. The D gene is left open where the match is weak. Clone size is shown for a subset of rows, as once, few, many or a class of expanded clone.

>TRBJ2-6|NA|TRBV2|once
TGTGCCAGCAGTCCCACCACCAGTGATACCGTCCTGACTTTC
CASSPTTSDTVLTF
>TRBJ1-6|NA|TRBV19|once
TGTGCCAGTAGTATTTTAGCGGCTAGAAGATCCCTCCACTTT
CASSILAARRSLHF
>TRBJ2-1|TRBD2|TRBV14|NA
TGTGCCAGCAGCCAAGGGCGTCAGCCGGGAGGGGCATACAATGAGCAGTTCTTC
CASSQGRQPGGAYNEQFF
>TRBJ2-1|TRBD2|TRBV4-3|NA
TGCGCCAGCAGCCAAGATAGTCTAGCGGCCTACAATGAGCAGTTCTTC
CASSQDSLAAYNEQFF
>TRBJ2-5|NA|TRBV7-7|NA
TGTGCCAGCAGCTTGGCCCCAGCGCTTCAAGAGACCCAGTACTTC
CASSLAPALQETQYF
>TRBJ1-2|TRBD1|TRBV10-3|NA
TGTGCCACCTGGGACAGCTATGGCTACACCTTC
CATWDSYGYTF
>TRBJ1-2|NA|TRBV18|NA
TGTGCCAGCTCACGACTTGGGGAGATTGGCTACACCTTC
CASSRLGEIGYTF
>TRBJ2-1|NA|TRBV9|few
TGTGCCAGCAGCGTATCAGGGACCTACAATGAGCAGTTCTTC
CASSVSGTYNEQFF
>TRBJ2-7|NA|TRBV7-2|NA
TGTGCCAGCAGCCGGGACGGGAGCTCCTACGAGCAGTACTTC
CASSRDGSSYEQYF
>TRBJ2-7|TRBD1|TRBV30|NA
TGTGCCCGGAGTGGGGAGACAGGGGTGAAGAACTACGAGCAGTACTTC
CARSGETGVKNYEQYF
>TRBJ2-3|TRBD2|TRBV5-1|NA
TGCGCCAGCAGCTTGGTAGGCGGGGGGGCCGAAGATACGCAGTATTTT
CASSLVGGGAEDTQYF
>TRBJ1-4|NA|TRBV14|NA
TGTGCCAGCAGCCGATCACTAAACCGGAGTCCTAATGAAAAACTGTTTTTT
CASSRSLNRSPNEKLFF
>TRBJ1-4|NA|TRBV11-2|NA
TGTGCCAGCAGCCTGAACAACCATGAAAAACTGTTTTTT
CASSLNNHEKLFF
>TRBJ2-1|TRBD1|TRBV10-3|NA
TGTGCCATCACCCCGGACAGGGGGTCCTACAATGAGCAGTTCTTC
CAITPDRGSYNEQFF
>TRBJ2-5|TRBD2|TRBV2|NA
TGTGCCAGCAGTGATAAGCGGGGAGAGACCCAGTACTTC
CASSDKRGETQYF
>TRBJ2-3|NA|TRBV7-2|NA
TGTGCCAGCAGCCCCCGGGCGGAGGGAGGCACAGATACGCAGTATTTT
CASSPRAEGGTDTQYF
>TRBJ1-6|NA|TRBV10-3|NA
TGTGCCATCAGAGGGACTTATGATTCACCCCTCCACTTT
CAIRGTYDSPLHF
>TRBJ2-2|TRBD1|TRBV7-2|NA
TGTGCCAGCAGCTTACAGGGGGCTCCCGGGGAGCTGTTTTTT
CASSLQGAPGELFF
>TRBJ1-5|NA|TRBV6-6|few
TGTGCCAGCAGTTACTCTGGCAGGGATCAGCCCCAGCATTTT
CASSYSGRDQPQHF
>TRBJ2-1|TRBD2|TRBV7-9|few
TGTGCCAGCAGCCCCGGGGTAGCGGGAGTAGAAGAGCAGTTCTTC
CASSPGVAGVEEQFF
>TRBJ1-1|NA|TRBV6-1|NA
TGTGCCAGCGGTAGGGAAGCGGGGTCCACTGAAGCTTTCTTT
CASGREAGSTEAFF
>TRBJ1-2|TRBD1|TRBV7-9|few
TGTGCCAGCAGCATTACAGGGGGCGAAGGCTATGGCTACACCTTC
CASSITGGEGYGYTF
>TRBJ2-7|NA|TRBV27|NA
TGTGCCAGCAGTTTATCGTGGACAGAAAACTACGAGCAGTACTTC
CASSLSWTENYEQYF
>TRBJ1-4|NA|TRBV2|NA
TGTGCCAGCAGTGAAGAAAAACTAGGGGAAAAACTGTTTTTT
CASSEEKLGEKLFF
>TRBJ1-4|TRBD1|TRBV2|NA
TGTGCCAGCAGGGAAGGCGCGCCGGGACAGGGGATTGAAAAACTGTTTTTT
CASREGAPGQGIEKLFF
>TRBJ2-3|TRBD1|TRBV6-1|NA
TGTGCCAGCAGAAACGTACAGGGGGCGTCAGATACGCAGTATTTT
CASRNVQGASDTQYF
>TRBJ1-2|NA|TRBV30|NA
TGTGCCTGGAGTAGGACCCGAGGGGCGGGGACCTATGGCTACACCTTC
CAWSRTRGAGTYGYTF
>TRBJ1-1|TRBD1|TRBV19|NA
TGTGCCAGTACCTTTTCTACAGGGGTAAGCGCTGAAGCTTTCTTT
CASTFSTGVSAEAFF
>TRBJ1-4|NA|TRBV30|NA
TGTGCCTGGAGCCCCCGTGCAACTAATGAAAAACTGTTTTTT
CAWSPRATNEKLFF
>TRBJ1-2|NA|TRBV7-2|NA
TGTGCCAGCAGCTTAGGGCAGGGCTATGGCTACACCTTC
CASSLGQGYGYTF
>TRBJ1-4|NA|TRBV11-2|NA
TGTGCCAGCAGCTCAACCTCGACAGGTGTTAATGAAAAACTGTTTTTT
CASSSTSTGVNEKLFF
>TRBJ2-7|NA|TRBV4-2|NA
TGTGCCAGCAGCCAAGAGCGGGGATTCGGCTACGAGCAGTACTTC
CASSQERGFGYEQYF
>TRBJ2-1|TRBD2|TRBV7-9|NA
TGTGCCAGCAGCAGGCGGGGACTAGCGGGCGCTTTCAATGAGCAGTTCTTC
CASSRRGLAGAFNEQFF
>TRBJ2-3|NA|TRBV28|NA
TGTGCCAGCAGTCAAACAGGGAGTAAGGCAGATACGCAGTATTTT
CASSQTGSKADTQYF
>TRBJ2-7|TRBD1|TRBV5-4|NA
TGTGCCAGCAGCTACACCGGGACAGGGGCCTACGAGCAGTACTTC
CASSYTGTGAYEQYF
>TRBJ2-1|TRBD2|TRBV6-5|NA
TGTGCCAGCAGTATCGTTAGCGGGGGGTTGAATGAGCAGTTCTTC
CASSIVSGGLNEQFF
>TRBJ2-1|TRBD2|TRBV6-5|once
TGTGCCAGCAGGCCCTTAGCGGGGGAGCAGTTCTTC
CASRPLAGEQFF
>TRBJ1-5|NA|TRBV27|NA
TGTGCCAGCAGTCGGGATACAGGGATCGATCAGCCCCAGCATTTT
CASSRDTGIDQPQHF
>TRBJ2-7|NA|TRBV5-1|NA
TGCGCCAGCAGCTTTTCTCAGGGAGGAGGGTCCTACGAGCAGTACTTC
CASSFSQGGGSYEQYF
>TRBJ2-6|TRBD2|TRBV10-3|NA
TGTGCCATCAGTGAGGGCGGGAGGGCCCCCGGGGCCAACGTCCTGACTTTC
CAISEGGRAPGANVLTF